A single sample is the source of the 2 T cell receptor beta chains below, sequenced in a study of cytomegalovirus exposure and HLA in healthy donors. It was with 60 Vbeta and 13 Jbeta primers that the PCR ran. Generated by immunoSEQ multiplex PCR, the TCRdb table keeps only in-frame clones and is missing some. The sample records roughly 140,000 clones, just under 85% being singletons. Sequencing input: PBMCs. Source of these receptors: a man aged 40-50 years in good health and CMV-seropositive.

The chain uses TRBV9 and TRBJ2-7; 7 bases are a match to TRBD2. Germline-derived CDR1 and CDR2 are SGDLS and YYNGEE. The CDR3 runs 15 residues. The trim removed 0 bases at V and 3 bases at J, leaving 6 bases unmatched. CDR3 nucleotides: TGTGCCAGCAGCGTAGAAAGCGGGGCCCACTACGAGCAGTACTTC. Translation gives CASSVESGAHYEQYF.

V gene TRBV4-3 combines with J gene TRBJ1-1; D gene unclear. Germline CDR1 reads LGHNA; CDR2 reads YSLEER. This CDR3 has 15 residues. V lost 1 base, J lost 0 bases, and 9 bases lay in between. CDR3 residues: CASSQVVSLNTEAFF. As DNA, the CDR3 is TGCGCCAGCAGCCAAGTTGTCTCCTTGAACACTGAAGCTTTCTTT.